Below, one T cell receptor beta chain is given with its context. Its antigen is unidentified. Clones were read by immunoSEQ multiplex PCR, and TCRdb kept only the in-frame ones, dropping some. The sample includes more than 65,000 clones, 80% to 90% of them seen just once. The sample belongs to a study of T cell responses to AZD1222 COVID-19 vaccine. Study-wide results and limits: Elevations in Spike-specific TCR breadth and depth followed administration of two AZD1222 doses. Females outnumbered males among donors, who were mostly white British; clonal diversity was possibly underestimated. Among AZD1222 vaccinees, only six were seropositive at baseline.

The sample here was peripheral blood, taken 28 days after the second AZD1222 dose. This sequence originates from an adult who received the AZD1222 COVID-19 vaccine.

The CDR3 protein is CASSPSWVTDTQYF. The CDR3 bases are TGTGCCAGCAGCCCGAGTTGGGTCACAGATACGCAGTATTTT. The chain is built from TRBV11-2 and TRBJ2-3; D is unclear. CDR3 length: 14 amino acids. V was clipped by 5 bases and J by 2 bases, with 11 bases between them. CDR1 is SGHAT, CDR2 FQNNGV, per germline.